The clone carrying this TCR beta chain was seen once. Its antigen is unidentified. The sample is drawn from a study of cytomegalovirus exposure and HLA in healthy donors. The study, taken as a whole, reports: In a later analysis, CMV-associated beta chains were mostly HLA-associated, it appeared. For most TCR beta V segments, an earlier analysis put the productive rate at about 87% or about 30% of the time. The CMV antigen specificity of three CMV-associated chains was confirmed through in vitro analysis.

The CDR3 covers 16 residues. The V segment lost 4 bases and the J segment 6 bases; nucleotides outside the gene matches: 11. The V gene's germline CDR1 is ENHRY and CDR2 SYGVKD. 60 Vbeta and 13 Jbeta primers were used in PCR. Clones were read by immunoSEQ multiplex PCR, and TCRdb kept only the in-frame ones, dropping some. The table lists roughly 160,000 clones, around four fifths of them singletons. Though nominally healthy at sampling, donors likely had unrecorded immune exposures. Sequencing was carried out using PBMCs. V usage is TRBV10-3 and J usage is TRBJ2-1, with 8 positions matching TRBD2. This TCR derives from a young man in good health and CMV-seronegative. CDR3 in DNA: TGTGCCATCAGTGCCCCCCTGGCGGGAGGAAGCAATGAGCAGTTCTTC. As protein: CAISAPLAGGSNEQFF.